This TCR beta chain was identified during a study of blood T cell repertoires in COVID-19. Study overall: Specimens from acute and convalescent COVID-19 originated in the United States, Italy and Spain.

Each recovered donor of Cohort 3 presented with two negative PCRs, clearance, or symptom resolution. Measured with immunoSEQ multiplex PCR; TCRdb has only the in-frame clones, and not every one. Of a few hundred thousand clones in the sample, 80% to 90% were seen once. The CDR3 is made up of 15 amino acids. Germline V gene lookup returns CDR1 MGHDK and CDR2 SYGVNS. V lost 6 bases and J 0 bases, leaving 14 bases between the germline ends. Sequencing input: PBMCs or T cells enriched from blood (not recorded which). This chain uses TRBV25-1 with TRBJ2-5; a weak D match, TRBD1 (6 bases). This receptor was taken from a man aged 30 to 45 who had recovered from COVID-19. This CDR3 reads CASSVPDRYQETQYF. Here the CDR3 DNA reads TGTGCCAGCAGCGTTCCCGACAGGTACCAAGAGACCCAGTACTTC.